The 27 T cell receptor beta chains listed next were all sequenced from one sample in a study of T cells in Graves' hyperthyroidism and ophthalmopathy. Amplified regions were TCR beta CDR3 sequences from RNA transcripts. The HTBI primer set was used in a first-round RT-PCR of the TCR CDR3. TCRdb re-derived calls from the multiplex PCR reads in MiXCR, one entry per CDR3 protein. The table has around 800,000 distinct CDR3 sequences, 38% seen once. The material sequenced was blood. The source of these receptors is a man younger than 30 with Graves' hyperthyroidism.

This clonotype came up many times. The chain is built from TRBV15 and TRBJ1-5; perhaps TRBD1 as D (5 bases). The CDR3 is 17 amino acids. The V gene lost 0 bases and the J gene lost 2 bases, with 14 bases spanning the gap. Germline values: CDR1 LNHNV, CDR2 YYDKDF (reference sequence). In DNA, the CDR3 is TGTGCCACCAGCAGAGAGTCCCAGGGCTGGGGCAATCAGCCCCAGCATTTT. The encoded protein is CATSRESQGWGNQPQHF. The full variable domain, in which reference TRBV15 and TRBJ1-5 provide the parts outside the CDR3, is DAMVIQNPRYQVTQFGKPVTLSCSQTLNHNVMYWYQQKSSQAPKLLFHYYDKDFNNEADTPDNFQSRRPNTSFCFLDIRSPGLGDTAMYLCATSRESQGWGNQPQHFGDGTRLSIL.

J is TRBJ2-7 and V is TRBV7-3, with D perhaps given as TRBD1 or TRBD2 (5 bases each). The germline V gene encodes CDR1 SGHTA and CDR2 FQGTGA. CDR3 size: 15 residues. The germline V and J ends were trimmed by 4 bases and 2 bases, with 15 bases remaining between them. As DNA, the CDR3 is TGTGCCAGCAGCTCATGGCCTGGGGGTGCCTACGAGCAGTACTTC. It yields the protein CASSSWPGGAYEQYF.

With respect to this clonotype: Its ends do not fully match the called genes, so a read error is possible. V and J are TRBV10-3 and TRBJ2-7; D gene uncertain. The germline V gene has CDR1 ENHRY and CDR2 SYGVKD. This CDR3 spans 18 amino acids. The CDR3 loop is CASSLSPSSPTKRYEQYF. In nucleotides, the CDR3 is TGTGCCAGCAGTTTATCACCCTCGAGCCCCACCAAGCGATACGAGCAGTACTTC.

The chain has TRBV12-3 or TRBV12-4 and TRBJ2-7; 7 positions match TRBD1. The CDR3 extends over 14 amino acids. V shed 6 bases and J 0 bases; nucleotides not matched to a gene: 5. The CDR3 region has the DNA TGTGCCAGCAGGTCACAGGGGAGCTCCTACGAGCAGTACTTC. Translating it yields CASRSQGSSYEQYF.

This chain joins TRBV3-1 and TRBJ1-1; 9 nucleotides agree with TRBD1. The CDR3 loop spans 12 amino acids. V lost 11 bases, J lost 13 bases, and 14 bases stayed unmatched. Germline CDR1 and CDR2: LGHDT and YNNKEL (reference sequence). The DNA of the CDR3 is TGTGCCGCCGGGACAGGGATGGAAGAGGATTTCTTT. This codes for CAAGTGMEEDFF.

The gene calls are TRBV20-1 and TRBJ1-6; D is unresolved. Trimming took off 3 bases at V and 13 bases at J, with 16 bases between the two ends. The CDR3 contains 13 residues. Germline-derived CDR1 and CDR2 are DFQATT and SNEGSKA (reference sequence). The CDR3 DNA is TGCAGTGCTAGGCCGGGAGTAAATCAGCCCCTCCACTTT. It codes for CSARPGVNQPLHF.

This clonotype was observed at least ten times. The J gene is TRBJ2-7, the V gene TRBV20-1; possibly TRBD1 for D (6 bases). From germline, CDR1 is DFQATT and CDR2 SNEGSKA (reference sequence). The CDR3 is made up of 13 amino acids. Trimming stripped 2 bases from V and 3 bases from J, with 11 bases between. The CDR3 loop reads CSARPGVSYEQYF. CDR3 sequence (DNA): TGCAGTGCTAGACCAGGGGTAAGCTACGAGCAGTACTTC.

The rearrangement links TRBV12-3 or TRBV12-4 to TRBJ2-6, with TRBD2 matching 7 bases. The CDR3 is 18 residues long. The junction had 11 bases not matched to a gene; V was cut back by 6 bases and J by 0 bases. CDR3 sequence (DNA): TGTGCCAGCAGAACCCGGGCTAGCGGAATCTCTGGGGCCAACGTCCTGACTTTC. Residues: CASRTRASGISGANVLTF.

This chain links TRBV19 with TRBJ2-7; the D is unclear. The CDR3 extends over 15 amino acids. Germline V gene sequence: CDR1 LNHDA, CDR2 SQIVND (reference sequence). V was cut by 0 bases and J by 6 bases, with 15 bases left in between. In DNA form, the CDR3 reads TGTGCCAGTAGTATAGAACCAAAAAGGGAACGCGAGCAGTACTTC. Translated, it gives CASSIEPKREREQYF.

Many counts were recorded for this clonotype. V is TRBV29-1 and J is TRBJ1-2; a possible D gene is TRBD1 (5 bases). Germline CDR1 and CDR2: SQVTM and ANQGSEA. V lost 0 bases, J lost 0 bases, and 11 bases lay in between. The CDR3 contains 15 residues. CDR3: CSVEDQRTSNYGYTF. For the CDR3, the DNA is TGCAGCGTTGAAGATCAGAGGACATCTAACTATGGCTACACCTTC.

This clonotype was detected a few times. This chain connects TRBV7-2 to TRBJ2-3; the match to TRBD2 covers 9 bases. Germline CDR1 and CDR2: SGHTA and FQGNSA. V shed 2 bases and J 6 bases; nucleotides not matched to a gene: 6. The CDR3 has 15 amino acids. Written as DNA, the CDR3 is TGTGCCAGCAGCTTACGGACTAGCGAGGCGGATACGCAGTATTTT. It is translated as CASSLRTSEADTQYF.

The table lists this clonotype with many counts. The chain combines TRBV10-3 with TRBJ1-1, with TRBD1 identical over 8 bases. Germline trimming cut 10 bases from V and 6 bases from J; bases unmatched to any gene: 13. The CDR3 is 14 residues long. The V gene's germline CDR1 is ENHRY and CDR2 SYGVKD. The CDR3 nucleotides read TGTGCCACCATCAACCACGGACAGGGCGCTGAAGCTTTCTTT. It translates to CATINHGQGAEAFF.

This clonotype was detected a few times. The chain employs TRBV7-9 and TRBJ1-1; perhaps TRBD1 as D (6 bases). Trimming removed 3 bases at V and 4 bases at J, with 15 bases between. The CDR3 length is 15 residues. Germline-derived CDR1 and CDR2 are SEHNR and FQNEAQ (reference sequence). CDR3 DNA sequence: TGTGCCAGCAGCTTCGTTCCTGGACAGAGCACTGAAGCTTTCTTT. Protein product: CASSFVPGQSTEAFF.

This clonotype was counted a few times. CDR3 sequence (DNA): TGTGCCAGCAGCTCGGGACGGGACCTCACCGGGGAGCTGTTTTTT. This sequence encodes CASSSGRDLTGELFF. This chain connects TRBV5-4 to TRBJ2-2; the D gene could be TRBD1 or TRBD2 (5 bases each). The CDR3 has 15 residues. V lost 3 bases, J lost 4 bases, and 13 bases lay in between. Germline assignment: CDR1 SGHNT and CDR2 YYREEE (reference sequence).

The sample holds a few counts of this clonotype. The V gene is TRBV6-5, the J gene TRBJ2-7, with D uncertain. The V gene lost 2 bases and the J gene lost 2 bases, with 10 bases spanning the gap. The CDR3 loop spans 14 amino acids. CDR1 is MNHEY and CDR2 is SVGAGI in the germline V gene. CDR3 sequence: CASSYSEGAYEQYF. The CDR3 DNA sequence: TGTGCCAGCAGTTACAGCGAAGGCGCCTACGAGCAGTACTTC.

This chain joins TRBV7-2 and TRBJ1-6, with TRBD1 as a possible D gene (6 bases). The CDR3 length is 15 residues. The V gene lost 1 base and the J gene lost 10 bases, with 14 bases spanning the gap. Germline V CDR1 and CDR2: SGHTA, FQGNSA. The CDR3 here is CASSLGPGERSPLHF. The CDR3 DNA sequence: TGTGCCAGCAGCTTAGGCCCAGGGGAGAGATCACCCCTCCACTTT.

Written as DNA, the CDR3 is TGTGCCAGCAGCCGGACAGGGGGGAAATCCTACGAGCAGTACTTC. Translating gives CASSRTGGKSYEQYF. The chain carries TRBV27 and TRBJ2-7; TRBD1 matches at 10 bases. The CDR3 length is 15 residues. Trimming cost V 6 bases and J 1 base; bases outside gene matches: 6. CDR1 is MNHEY and CDR2 is SMNVEV in the germline V gene (reference sequence).

This clonotype was counted a few times. The V gene is TRBV14, the J gene TRBJ2-7, with D perhaps matching TRBD1 (6 bases). Trimming took off 7 bases at V and 5 bases at J, with 9 bases between the two ends. Germline V gene sequence: CDR1 SGHDN, CDR2 FVKESK. The CDR3 extends over 11 amino acids. The CDR3 loop reads CASNQGNEQYF. CDR3 coding DNA: TGTGCCAGCAACCAGGGGAACGAGCAGTACTTC.

The V and J genes are TRBV11-2 and TRBJ1-1; 9 bases agree with TRBD1. V gave up 10 bases and J gave up 4 bases; unmatched junction bases: 16. This CDR3 is 16 amino acids long. In germline, CDR1 is SGHAT, CDR2 FQNNGV. CDR3 loop: CATVDYRGRGVTEAFF. CDR3 DNA sequence: TGTGCCACAGTGGATTACAGGGGGCGCGGGGTCACTGAAGCTTTCTTT.

Remarks on this clonotype: A junction end diverges from the germline sequence, so it may reflect a read error. V and J are TRBV12-3 or TRBV12-4 and TRBJ1-1; TRBD1 might be the D (5 bases). This CDR3 region has 12 residues. The CDR3: CASSLGHGAVKF. For the CDR3, the DNA is TGTGCCAGCAGTTTAGGTCATGGGGCGGTGAAGTTT.

V is TRBV2 and J is TRBJ2-5; a weak D match, TRBD1 (5 bases). The CDR3 has 13 amino acids. Germline CDR1 SNHLY, CDR2 FYNNEI. V was cut by 7 bases and J by 4 bases, with 13 bases left in between. The CDR3 here is CASKDSHLETQYF. The CDR3 DNA reads as TGTGCCAGCAAAGACAGCCACTTAGAGACCCAGTACTTC.

This clonotype was seen repeatedly, ten times or more. The J gene is TRBJ1-2, the V gene TRBV19; D is unresolved. From germline, CDR1 is LNHDA and CDR2 SQIVND (reference sequence). This CDR3 comprises 12 residues. The ends were cut back, 5 bases at V and 4 bases at J, with 8 bases in the middle. The CDR3 nucleotides are TGTGCCAGTAGTCCCCCCGGCTATGGCTACACCTTC. It encodes CASSPPGYGYTF.

This clonotype showed up many times. The chain couples TRBV12-3 or TRBV12-4 to TRBJ1-2; 9 bases map to TRBD1. Trimming took 6 bases from V and 7 from J; bases not matched to a gene: 15. The CDR3 totals 16 residues. CDR3 sequence reads: CASRAAGTGLRGGYTF. Here the CDR3 DNA reads TGTGCCAGCAGAGCCGCCGGGACAGGGCTTCGCGGTGGCTACACCTTC.

As to this clonotype: At one end, the junction sequence differs from germline, possibly due to a read error. The chain couples TRBV6-5 to TRBJ2-6; the D is unclear. Germline V gene sequence: CDR1 MNHEY, CDR2 SVGAGI. The CDR3 is 10 residues long. DNA of the CDR3: TGCGCTTCTGGGACCAACGTCCTGACTTTC. Protein product: CASGTNVLTF.

V and J are TRBV7-9 and TRBJ1-1, with 9 bases that match TRBD1. V trimming: 5 bases; J trimming: 1 base; junction bases outside the gene matches: 11. Germline V gene data show CDR1 as SEHNR and CDR2 as FQNEAQ (reference sequence). The CDR3 runs to 17 residues. CDR3 residues: CASSRDRNRGRNTEAFF. CDR3 sequence (DNA): TGTGCCAGCAGCAGAGACCGGAACAGGGGGCGGAACACTGAAGCTTTCTTT.

The chain uses TRBV5-1 and TRBJ1-4; TRBD1 might be the D (5 bases). Germline-derived CDR1 and CDR2 are SGHRS and YFSETQ. CDR3 length equals 14 residues. V lost 2 bases and J lost 7, with 12 bases in between. CDR3 in DNA: TGCGCCAGCAGCTTCGCCGGGGGAAGTGAAAAACTGTTTTTT. Its translation is CASSFAGGSEKLFF.

This clonotype was counted once. Relative to the germline gene, one junction end is altered; a read error may explain this. The chain is built from TRBV7-9 and TRBJ2-7; D is uncertain. Germline CDR1 and CDR2: SEHNR and FQNEAQ (reference sequence). The CDR3 runs to 15 residues. CDR3 bases: TGCGCCAGCAGCCAAGATGGGCAGAGTTTCTACGAGCAGTACTTC. It specifies CASSQDGQSFYEQYF. The variable domain in full, completed from reference TRBV7-9 and TRBJ2-7, reads DTGVSQNPRHKITKRGQNVTFRCDPISEHNRLYWYRQTLGQGPEFLTYFQNEAQLEKSRLLSDRFSAERPKGSFSTLEIQRTEQGDSAMYLCASSQDGQSFYEQYFGPGTRLTVT.